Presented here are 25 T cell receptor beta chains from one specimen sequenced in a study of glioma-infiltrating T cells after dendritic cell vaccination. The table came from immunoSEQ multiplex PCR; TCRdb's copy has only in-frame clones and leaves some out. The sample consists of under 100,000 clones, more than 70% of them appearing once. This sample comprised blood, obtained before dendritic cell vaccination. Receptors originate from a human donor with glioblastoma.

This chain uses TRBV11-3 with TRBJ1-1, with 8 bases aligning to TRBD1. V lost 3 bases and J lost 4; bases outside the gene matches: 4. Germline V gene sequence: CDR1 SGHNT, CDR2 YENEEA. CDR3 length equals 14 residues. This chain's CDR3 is CASSFITGGTEAFF. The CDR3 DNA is TGTGCCAGCAGCTTCATCACAGGGGGCACTGAAGCTTTCTTT.

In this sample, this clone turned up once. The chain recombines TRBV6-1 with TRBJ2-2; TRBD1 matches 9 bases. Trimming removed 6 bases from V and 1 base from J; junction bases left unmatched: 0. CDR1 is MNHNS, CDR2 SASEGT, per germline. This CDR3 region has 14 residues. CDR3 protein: CASRGQGNTGELFF. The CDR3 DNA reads TGTGCCAGCAGGGGACAGGGGAACACCGGGGAGCTGTTTTTT.

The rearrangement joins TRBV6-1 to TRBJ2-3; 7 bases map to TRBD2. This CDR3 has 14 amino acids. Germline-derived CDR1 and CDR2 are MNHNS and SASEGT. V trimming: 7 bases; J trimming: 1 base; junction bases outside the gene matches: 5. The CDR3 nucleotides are TGTGCCAGCAATCCGGGGGGAGGCACAGATACGCAGTATTTT. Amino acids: CASNPGGGTDTQYF.

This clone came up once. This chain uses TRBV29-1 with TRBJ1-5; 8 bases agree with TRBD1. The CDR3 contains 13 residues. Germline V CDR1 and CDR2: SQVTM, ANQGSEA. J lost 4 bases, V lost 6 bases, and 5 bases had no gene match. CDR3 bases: TGCAGCGTAGGACAGGGAGGTAATCAGCCCCAGCATTTT. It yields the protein CSVGQGGNQPQHF.

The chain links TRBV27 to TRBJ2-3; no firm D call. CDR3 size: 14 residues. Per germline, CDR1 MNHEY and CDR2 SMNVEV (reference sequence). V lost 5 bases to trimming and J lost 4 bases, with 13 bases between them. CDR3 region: CASSPWSEPDTQYF. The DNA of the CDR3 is TGTGCCAGCAGTCCCTGGAGCGAACCAGATACGCAGTATTTT.

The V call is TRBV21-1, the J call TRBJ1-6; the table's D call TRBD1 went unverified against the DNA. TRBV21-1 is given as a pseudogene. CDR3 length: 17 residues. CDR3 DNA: TGTGCCAGCAGCAAAGACCAAGCCAGGGTAGATAATTCACCCCTCCACTTT. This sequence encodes CASSKDQARVDNSPLHF.

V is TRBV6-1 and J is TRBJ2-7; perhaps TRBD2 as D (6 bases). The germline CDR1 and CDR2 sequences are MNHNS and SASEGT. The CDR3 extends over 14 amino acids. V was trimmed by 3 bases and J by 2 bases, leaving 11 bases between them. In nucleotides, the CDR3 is TGTGCCAGCAGTGAGGGGGGAAAAACCTACGAGCAGTACTTC. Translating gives CASSEGGKTYEQYF.

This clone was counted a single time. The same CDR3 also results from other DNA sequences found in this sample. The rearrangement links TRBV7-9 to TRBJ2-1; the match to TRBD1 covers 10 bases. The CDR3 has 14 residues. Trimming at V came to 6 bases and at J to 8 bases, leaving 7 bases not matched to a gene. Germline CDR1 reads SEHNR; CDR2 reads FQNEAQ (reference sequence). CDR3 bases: TGTGCCAGCAGACAGACCGGGACAGGGGATGAGCAGTTCTTC. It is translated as CASRQTGTGDEQFF.

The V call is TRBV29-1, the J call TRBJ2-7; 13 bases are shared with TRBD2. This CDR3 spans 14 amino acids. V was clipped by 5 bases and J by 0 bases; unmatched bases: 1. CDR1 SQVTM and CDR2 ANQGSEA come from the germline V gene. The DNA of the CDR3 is TGCAGCGTTTGGACTAGCGGGAGCTCCTACGAGCAGTACTTC. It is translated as CSVWTSGSSYEQYF.

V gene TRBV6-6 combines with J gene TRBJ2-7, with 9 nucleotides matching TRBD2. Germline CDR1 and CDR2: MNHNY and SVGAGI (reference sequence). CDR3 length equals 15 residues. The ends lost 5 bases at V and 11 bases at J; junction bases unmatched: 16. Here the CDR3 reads CASSQYFAGTSKKYF. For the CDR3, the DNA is TGTGCCAGCAGTCAATACTTCGCCGGGACTAGCAAAAAGTACTTC.

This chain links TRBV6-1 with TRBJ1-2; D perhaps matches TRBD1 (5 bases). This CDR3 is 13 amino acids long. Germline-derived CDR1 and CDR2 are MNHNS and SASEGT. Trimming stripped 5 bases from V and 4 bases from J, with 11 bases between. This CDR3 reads CASSPDRFYGYTF. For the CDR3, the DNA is TGTGCCAGCAGTCCCGACAGATTCTATGGCTACACCTTC.

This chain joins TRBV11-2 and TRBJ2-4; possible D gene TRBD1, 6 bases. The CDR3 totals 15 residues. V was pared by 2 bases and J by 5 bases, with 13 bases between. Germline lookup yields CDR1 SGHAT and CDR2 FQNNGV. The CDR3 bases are TGTGCCAGCAGCTTAATCAGGGGAAGCCAAAACATTCAGTACTTC. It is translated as CASSLIRGSQNIQYF.

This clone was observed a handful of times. The CDR3 DNA sequence: TGTGCCACCAGCAGAGATTTGGCGGGAGGGCAAGATACGCAGTATTTT. It encodes CATSRDLAGGQDTQYF. This sequence joins TRBV15 and TRBJ2-3; 9 nucleotides align to TRBD2. V lost 0 bases and J lost 5; bases outside the gene matches: 6. Germline assignment: CDR1 LNHNV and CDR2 YYDKDF (reference sequence). The CDR3 length is 16 residues. Supplemented by reference TRBV15 and TRBJ2-3, the full variable domain reads DAMVIQNPRYQVTQFGKPVTLSCSQTLNHNVMYWYQQKSSQAPKLLFHYYDKDFNNEADTPDNFQSRRPNTSFCFLDIRSPGLGDTAMYLCATSRDLAGGQDTQYFGPGTRLTVL.

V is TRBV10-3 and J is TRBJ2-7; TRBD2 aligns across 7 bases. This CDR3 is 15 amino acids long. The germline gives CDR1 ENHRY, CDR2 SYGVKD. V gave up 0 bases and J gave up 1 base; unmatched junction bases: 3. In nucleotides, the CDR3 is TGTGCCATCAGTGAGTCGTCGGGGGGATCCTACGAGCAGTACTTC. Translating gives CAISESSGGSYEQYF.

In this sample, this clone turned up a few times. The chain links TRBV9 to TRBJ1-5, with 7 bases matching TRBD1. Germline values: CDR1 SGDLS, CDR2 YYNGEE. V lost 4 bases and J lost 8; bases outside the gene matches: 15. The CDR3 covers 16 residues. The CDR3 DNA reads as TGTGCCAGCAGCATCCGCCCGGGACAGCAAAGGGAGCCCCAGCATTTT. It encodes CASSIRPGQQREPQHF.

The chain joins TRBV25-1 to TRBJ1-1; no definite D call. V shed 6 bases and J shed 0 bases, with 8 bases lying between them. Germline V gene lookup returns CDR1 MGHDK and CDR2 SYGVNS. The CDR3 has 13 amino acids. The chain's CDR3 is CASRGSLNTEAFF. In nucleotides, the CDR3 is TGTGCCAGCAGGGGCAGTTTGAACACTGAAGCTTTCTTT.

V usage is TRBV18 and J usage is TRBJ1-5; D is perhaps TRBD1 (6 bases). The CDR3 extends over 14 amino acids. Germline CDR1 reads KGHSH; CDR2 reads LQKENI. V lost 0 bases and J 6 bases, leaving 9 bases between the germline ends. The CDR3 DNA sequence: TGTGCCAGCTCACCACCAGGGGGTAGTCAGCCCCAGCATTTT. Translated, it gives CASSPPGGSQPQHF.

The CDR3 region has the DNA TGCGCCAGCAGCCCCGGGACAGGGGATAATAATGGCTACACCTTC. It encodes CASSPGTGDNNGYTF. The rearrangement uses TRBV5-1 and TRBJ1-2; 10 bases line up with TRBD1. The length of the CDR3 is 15 residues. The trim removed 4 bases at V and 6 bases at J, leaving 9 bases unmatched. Germline lookup yields CDR1 SGHRS and CDR2 YFSETQ.

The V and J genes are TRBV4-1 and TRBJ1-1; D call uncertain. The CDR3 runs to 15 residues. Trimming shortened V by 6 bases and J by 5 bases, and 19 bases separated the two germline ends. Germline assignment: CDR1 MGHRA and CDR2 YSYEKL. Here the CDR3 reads CASRPEEGGSTEAFF. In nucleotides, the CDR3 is TGCGCCAGCAGACCAGAGGAGGGAGGATCAACTGAAGCTTTCTTT.

In nucleotides, the CDR3 is TGTGCCAGCAGCGGGGGACAGGAGGAGTACTTC. It encodes CASSGGQEEYF. The chain combines TRBV9 with TRBJ2-5; 8 bases are shared with TRBD1. Germline lookup yields CDR1 SGDLS and CDR2 YYNGEE. The CDR3 runs 11 residues. V shed 3 bases and J 12 bases; nucleotides not matched to a gene: 4.

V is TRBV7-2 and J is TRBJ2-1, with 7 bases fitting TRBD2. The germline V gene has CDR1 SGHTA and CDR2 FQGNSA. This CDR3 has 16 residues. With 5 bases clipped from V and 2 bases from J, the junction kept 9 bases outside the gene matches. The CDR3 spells CASSARLAVAYNEQFF. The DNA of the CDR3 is TGTGCCAGCAGCGCGCGACTAGCCGTAGCCTACAATGAGCAGTTCTTC.

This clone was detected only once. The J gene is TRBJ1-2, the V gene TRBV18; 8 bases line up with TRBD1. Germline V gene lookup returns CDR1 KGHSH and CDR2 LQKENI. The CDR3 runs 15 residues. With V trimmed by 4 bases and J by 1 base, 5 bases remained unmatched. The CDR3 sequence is CASSHSDRVNYGYTF. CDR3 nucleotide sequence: TGTGCCAGCTCACACTCGGACAGGGTTAACTATGGCTACACCTTC.

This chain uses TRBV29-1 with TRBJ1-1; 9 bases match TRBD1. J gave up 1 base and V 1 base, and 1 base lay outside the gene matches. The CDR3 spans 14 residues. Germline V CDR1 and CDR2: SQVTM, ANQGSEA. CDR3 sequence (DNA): TGCAGCGTTGAAGGGGACAGGGAGAACACTGAAGCTTTCTTT. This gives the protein CSVEGDRENTEAFF.

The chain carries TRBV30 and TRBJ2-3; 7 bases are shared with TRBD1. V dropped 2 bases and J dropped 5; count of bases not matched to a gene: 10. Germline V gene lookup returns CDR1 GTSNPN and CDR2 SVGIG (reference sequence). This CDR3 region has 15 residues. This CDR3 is CAWSLQGLQVDTQYF. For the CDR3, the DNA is TGTGCCTGGAGTCTACAGGGGCTCCAGGTAGATACGCAGTATTTT.

CDR3 bases: TGTGCCAGACCAGGAAGGACTAGGGCAGAGATGAGCTCCTACGAGCAGTACTTC. This translates into CARPGRTRAEMSSYEQYF. The J gene is TRBJ2-7, the V gene TRBV21-1; the table's D call, TRBD2, was not checked against the DNA. TRBV21-1 corresponds to a pseudogene. This CDR3 contains 18 residues.